This TCR beta chain was documented in a study of shared clonotypes between healthy human individuals. Looking at the study overall: Aged between 18 and 49, the donors were a couple of women and three men.

Assay runs were performed at deep level. Clones were sequenced by immunoSEQ multiplex PCR, and TCRdb holds only the in-frame ones, with some missing. The sample has roughly 490,000 clones; roughly 78% are singletons. Donors were healthy HIV-negative adults without recent acute infections or vaccinations. There were only Caucasian adults among the donors, and all lived in Nashville, Tennessee. V was shortened by 4 bases and J by 6 bases, with 16 bases between the two germline ends. CDR3 length equals 14 residues. Germline CDR1 is SGHRS and CDR2 is YFSETQ. The source material was PBMCs. This sequence originates from a woman in her 40s in good health. Some clones in this sample may be carry-over from other donors' samples. V is TRBV5-1 and J is TRBJ1-2; TRBD1 might be the D (5 bases). In DNA, the CDR3 is TGCGCCAGCAGCATCTCCGGGGCCGGCGATGGCTACACCTTC. Translation gives CASSISGAGDGYTF.